The following is a T cell receptor beta chain sequence with its context. Its antigen is not known. Some clones are missing from TCRdb's copy, which holds only in-frame ones; the method was immunoSEQ multiplex PCR. The sample has 150,000 or so clones; 80% to 90% are singletons. The entry originates in a study of T cell responses to AZD1222 COVID-19 vaccine. General study points: Baseline testing showed seropositivity in only 5 or 6 AZD1222 recipients. After two AZD1222 doses, spike-specific TCR breadth and depth rose versus day 0.

The CDR3 has 15 amino acids. With V trimmed by 2 bases and J by 4 bases, 6 bases remained unmatched. Germline V gene sequence: CDR1 MDHEN, CDR2 SYDVKM. The sample here was peripheral blood, taken 28 days after the second dose of the MenACWY control vaccine. This rearrangement joins TRBV28 to TRBJ1-2, with 8 bases identical to TRBD1. The origin of this receptor is an adult who received the MenACWY meningococcal vaccine as a control. In DNA, the CDR3 is TGTGCCAGCAGTTTAAGGACAGGGACTGCCTATGGCTACACCTTC. Its protein is CASSLRTGTAYGYTF.